The 31 T cell receptor beta chains in this list originate from one sample, sequenced in a study of blood T cell repertoires in COVID-19. The assay was immunoSEQ multiplex PCR, and TCRdb's table has in-frame clones only and misses some. The sample lists approximately 97,000 clones; 85% were seen once. The sequencing sample was made of peripheral blood. The receptors stem from a man older than 75 with acute or convalescent COVID-19.

The chain recombines TRBV28 with TRBJ1-1; D may be TRBD1 (5 bases). V was trimmed by 5 bases and J by 3 bases, leaving 10 bases between them. The CDR3 has 13 amino acids. Germline V CDR1 and CDR2: MDHEN, SYDVKM. The CDR3 spells CASSTGGDTEAFF. CDR3 nucleotide sequence: TGTGCCAGCAGTACAGGAGGGGACACTGAAGCTTTCTTT.

The chain uses TRBV19 and TRBJ1-1; D remains ambiguous. Trimming removed 6 bases at V and 3 bases at J, with 17 bases between. The CDR3 loop spans 15 amino acids. Germline V gene data show CDR1 as LNHDA and CDR2 as SQIVND (reference sequence). The CDR3 region has the DNA TGTGCCAGTAGGTGGCGCGGTGCAGCGGACACTGAAGCTTTCTTT. Amino acid sequence: CASRWRGAADTEAFF.

The chain couples TRBV9 to TRBJ2-7; D might be TRBD1 (7 bases). The V end was cut by 4 bases, the J end by 6 bases, with 20 bases between. The V gene's germline CDR1 is SGDLS and CDR2 YYNGEE. This CDR3 is built from 15 residues. This CDR3 is CASSLRTGGNGEQYF. CDR3 bases: TGTGCCAGCAGCCTCCGGACAGGAGGGAACGGCGAGCAGTACTTC.

V usage is TRBV7-2 and J usage is TRBJ1-1; possibly TRBD1 for D (5 bases). This CDR3 is built from 17 residues. CDR1 is SGHTA, CDR2 FQGNSA, per germline. The V gene lost 0 bases and the J gene lost 1 base, with 15 bases spanning the gap. The CDR3 loop reads CASSLAGGRGTNTEAFF. The CDR3 DNA is TGTGCCAGCAGCTTAGCTGGAGGGCGGGGGACGAACACTGAAGCTTTCTTT.

This clone was seen only a few times. This chain links TRBV24-1 with TRBJ2-5; TRBD2 matches at 16 bases. Germline V gives CDR1 KGHDR, CDR2 SFDVKD. Germline trimming cut 4 bases from V and 5 bases from J; bases unmatched to any gene: 3. The CDR3 consists of 16 residues. CDR3: CATSDQGLAGGETQYF. CDR3 bases: TGTGCCACCAGTGACCAGGGACTAGCGGGAGGGGAGACCCAGTACTTC.

The chain has TRBV29-1 and TRBJ2-5; no definite D call. The germline CDR1 and CDR2 sequences are SQVTM and ANQGSEA. Between the trimmed V and J ends, which lost 4 bases and 1 base, there was a span of 7 bases. CDR3 length equals 12 residues. The DNA for the CDR3 is TGCAGCGTTGGGCCGGGCCAAGAGACCCAGTACTTC. Encoded protein: CSVGPGQETQYF.

The chain combines TRBV5-1 with TRBJ2-3, with 14 bases aligning to TRBD2. The CDR3 consists of 17 residues. V dropped 4 bases and J dropped 2; count of bases not matched to a gene: 6. Germline V gene lookup returns CDR1 SGHRS and CDR2 YFSETQ. CDR3 bases: TGCGCCAGCAGCCACGGACTAGCGGGAGGAAACACAGATACGCAGTATTTT. Its translation: CASSHGLAGGNTDTQYF. Full variable domain (missing parts from reference TRBV5-1 and TRBJ2-3): KAGVTQTPRYLIKTRGQQVTLSCSPISGHRSVSWYQQTPGQGLQFLFEYFSETQRNKGNFPGRFSGRQFSNSRSEMNVSTLELGDSALYLCASSHGLAGGNTDTQYFGPGTRLTVL.

This clone was detected only a few times. The CDR3 DNA sequence: TGTGCCAGCAGCCAGGCGAGACTAGCGGGAGGGCCGAATGAGCAGTTCTTC. Translation gives CASSQARLAGGPNEQFF. The chain recombines TRBV3-1 (or the pseudogene TRBV3-2) with TRBJ2-1, with 14 bases identical to TRBD2. Germline V CDR1 and CDR2: LGHDT, YNNKEL (reference sequence). J gave up 7 bases and V 3 bases, and 8 bases lay outside the gene matches. CDR3 length: 17 amino acids.

This chain joins TRBV10-3 and TRBJ2-3; 11 nucleotides match TRBD2. V shed 11 bases, J shed 5 bases, and the junction held 9 bases outside the gene matches. The CDR3 length is 14 residues. CDR1 ENHRY and CDR2 SYGVKD come from the germline V gene. CDR3 protein: CAGSLAGGKDTQYF. DNA of the CDR3: TGTGCCGGAAGCTTAGCGGGAGGGAAAGATACGCAGTATTTT.

The chain recombines TRBV21-1 with TRBJ1-1; the table gives TRBD1 as D, unverified against the DNA. TRBV21-1 is described as a pseudogene. The CDR3 totals 19 residues. The CDR3 DNA reads TGTGCCAGCAGCAAAACTCCCGACAGGGGGCGTGGGGTTGGGCCTGAAGCTTTCTTT. It codes for CASSKTPDRGRGVGPEAFF.

The chain has TRBV5-4 and TRBJ1-2; D perhaps matches TRBD1 (6 bases). The CDR3 runs 13 residues. Germline loops: CDR1 SGHNT, CDR2 YYREEE (reference sequence). The V gene lost 5 bases and the J gene lost 4 bases, with 12 bases spanning the gap. The CDR3 is CASSSGASYGYTF. CDR3 in DNA: TGTGCCAGCAGTTCAGGGGCCTCCTATGGCTACACCTTC.

This sequence joins TRBV5-4 and TRBJ2-5; 7 bases map to TRBD2. V trimming: 1 base; J trimming: 5 bases; junction bases outside the gene matches: 8. The length of the CDR3 is 15 residues. CDR1 SGHNT and CDR2 YYREEE come from the germline V gene (reference sequence). DNA of the CDR3: TGTGCCAGCAGCTTGTGGGGCGGGAGTGGTGAGACCCAGTACTTC. This codes for CASSLWGGSGETQYF.

The chain has TRBV4-2 and TRBJ2-7; 10 bases are shared with TRBD2. V gave up 1 base and J gave up 9 bases; unmatched junction bases: 12. Per germline, CDR1 LGHNA and CDR2 YNFKEQ. The length of the CDR3 is 16 residues. The CDR3 DNA reads TGTGCCAGCAGCCAAGCAGCTAGCGGGAGCGGGGTGGGGCAGTACTTC. Amino acid sequence: CASSQAASGSGVGQYF.

The V gene is TRBV15, the J gene TRBJ2-5; 7 nucleotides line up with TRBD1. Germline values: CDR1 LNHNV, CDR2 YYDKDF (reference sequence). The CDR3 has 14 amino acids. V lost 5 bases, J lost 1 base, and 4 bases stayed unmatched. As DNA, the CDR3 is TGTGCCACCAGCGGGGGACAGATCCAAGAGACCCAGTACTTC. It translates to CATSGGQIQETQYF.

This clone was recorded a few times. The genes are TRBV24-1 and TRBJ1-5, with TRBD1 as a possible D gene (6 bases). Trimming removed 3 bases at V and 0 bases at J, with 17 bases between. The CDR3 is 18 residues long. CDR1 is KGHDR and CDR2 is SFDVKD in the germline V gene. DNA of the CDR3: TGTGCCACCAGTGATCCCAGGGGAGGGTATGATAGCAATCAGCCCCAGCATTTT. It yields the protein CATSDPRGGYDSNQPQHF.

The gene calls are TRBV19 and TRBJ1-1; the match to TRBD1 covers 11 bases. Germline-derived CDR1 and CDR2 are LNHDA and SQIVND (reference sequence). The CDR3 is 13 amino acids. V trimming: 10 bases; J trimming: 5 bases; junction bases outside the gene matches: 6. Here the CDR3 reads CAIWDRGGTEAFF. CDR3 bases: TGTGCCATTTGGGACAGGGGGGGAACTGAAGCTTTCTTT.

The rearrangement uses TRBV30 and TRBJ2-2; D is perhaps TRBD1 (6 bases). The germline V and J ends were trimmed by 5 bases and 6 bases, with 22 bases remaining between them. The germline V gene encodes CDR1 GTSNPN and CDR2 SVGIG (reference sequence). There are 16 residues in the CDR3. The CDR3 reads CAWGRATGWESGELFF. The CDR3, as DNA: TGTGCCTGGGGGAGAGCTACAGGGTGGGAGTCCGGGGAGCTGTTTTTT.

The chain carries TRBV19 and TRBJ1-5, with TRBD1 matching over 7 bases. After removal of 6 bases from V and 1 base from J, the junction contained 12 bases not matched to a gene. The CDR3 totals 17 residues. CDR1 and CDR2 from the germline V gene are LNHDA and SQIVND (reference sequence). This CDR3 reads CASSPGTARSSNQPQHF. CDR3 nucleotides: TGTGCCAGTAGCCCCGGGACAGCAAGGTCCAGCAATCAGCCCCAGCATTTT.

This chain links TRBV21-1 with TRBJ2-3; TRBD2 is the table's D call and was not checked against the DNA. TRBV21-1 is a recognized pseudogene. CDR3 size: 16 residues. In DNA, the CDR3 is TGTGCCAGCAGCAAAGAGGATCAGGAGCGGACAGATACGCAGTATTTT. Protein: CASSKEDQERTDTQYF.

This chain connects TRBV21-1 to TRBJ2-7; TRBD2 reflects the table's D call only, with no check against the DNA. TRBV21-1 is marked as a pseudogene. The CDR3 runs to 15 residues. In DNA, the CDR3 is TGTGCCAGCAGCAAAGGGCCGGGAGGGGGGTACGAGCAGTACTTC. Encoded protein: CASSKGPGGGYEQYF.

The rearrangement links TRBV7-3 to TRBJ2-7; 12 nucleotides align to TRBD2. With V trimmed by 3 bases and J by 4 bases, 4 bases remained unmatched. The CDR3 is 15 residues long. From germline, CDR1 is SGHTA and CDR2 FQGTGA. The CDR3 DNA is TGTGCCAGCAGCTTGACCGGGACTAGCGGGTACGAGCAGTACTTC. Translating it yields CASSLTGTSGYEQYF.

The V call is TRBV3-1 (or the pseudogene TRBV3-2), the J call TRBJ1-2, with TRBD1 matching over 8 bases. With 1 base clipped from V and 7 bases from J, the junction kept 5 bases outside the gene matches. Germline V gene sequence: CDR1 LGHDT, CDR2 YNNKEL (reference sequence). This CDR3 contains 14 residues. CDR3 region: CASSQARTGFGYTF. The CDR3 nucleotides are TGTGCCAGCAGCCAAGCACGGACAGGGTTTGGCTACACCTTC.

V and J are TRBV5-1 and TRBJ2-2, with D possibly being TRBD2 (5 bases). The length of the CDR3 is 12 residues. Trimming left V 5 bases short and J 7 bases short, with 9 bases between. The V gene's germline CDR1 is SGHRS and CDR2 YFSETQ. Written as DNA, the CDR3 is TGCGCCAGCAGTACGGGAAACGGGGAGCTGTTTTTT. Protein sequence: CASSTGNGELFF.

This chain uses TRBV5-1 with TRBJ2-6; D is undetermined. Trimming took 0 bases from V and 0 from J, leaving 7 bases between them. Germline-derived CDR1 and CDR2 are SGHRS and YFSETQ. The CDR3 runs 16 residues. The CDR3 spells CASSLGLSSGANVLTF. The CDR3 nucleotides are TGCGCCAGCAGCTTGGGACTGAGCTCTGGGGCCAACGTCCTGACTTTC.

The gene calls are TRBV18 and TRBJ1-6, with TRBD1 identical over 7 bases. The junction had 5 bases not matched to a gene; V was cut back by 6 bases and J by 6 bases. The CDR3 runs to 14 residues. From germline, CDR1 is KGHSH and CDR2 LQKENI. The CDR3 nucleotides are TGTGCCAGCTCGAGGGGACAGCCTAATTCACCCCTCCACTTT. It codes for CASSRGQPNSPLHF.

The J gene is TRBJ1-6, the V gene TRBV4-1; TRBD1 might be the D (5 bases). The CDR3 runs 18 residues. Deletions cut 0 bases from V and 0 bases from J, with 12 bases between. CDR1 is MGHRA and CDR2 is YSYEKL in the germline V gene. The CDR3 bases are TGCGCCAGCAGCCAAGAAGGGGAGGGGAGCTCCTATAATTCACCCCTCCACTTT. This encodes CASSQEGEGSSYNSPLHF.

V is TRBV19 and J is TRBJ1-2; 8 bases are a match to TRBD1. The CDR3 covers 13 residues. Trimming at V came to 7 bases and at J to 6 bases, leaving 7 bases not matched to a gene. Germline V CDR1 and CDR2: LNHDA, SQIVND (reference sequence). CDR3 DNA: TGTGCCAGTAATTCAGGGGGCGGAAATGGCTACACCTTC. It codes for CASNSGGGNGYTF.

This clone is a singleton in its sample. The rearrangement uses TRBV4-3 and TRBJ2-2; 9 bases agree with TRBD1. V shed 0 bases, J shed 5 bases, and the junction held 4 bases outside the gene matches. Germline V lookup: CDR1 LGHNA, CDR2 YSLEER. The CDR3 has 16 residues. The CDR3 sequence: CASSQEDRGFTGELFF. The CDR3 DNA is TGCGCCAGCAGCCAAGAAGACAGGGGGTTTACCGGGGAGCTGTTTTTT.

The chain couples TRBV19 to TRBJ1-5; D possibly corresponds to TRBD1 (5 bases). The CDR3 has 16 residues. V lost 4 bases and J lost 4, with 17 bases in between. The V gene's germline CDR1 is LNHDA and CDR2 SQIVND (reference sequence). The CDR3 bases are TGTGCCAGTAGTACGCGGGCAGTGGGGGGGAATCAGCCCCAGCATTTT. Translated: CASSTRAVGGNQPQHF.

The chain recombines TRBV2 with TRBJ2-7; no reliable D call. The CDR3 sequence is 12 residues long. Germline CDR1 is SNHLY and CDR2 is FYNNEI. The ends were cut back, 7 bases at V and 0 bases at J, with 7 bases in the middle. CDR3 nucleotides: TGTGCCAGCATACGCAGCTCCTACGAGCAGTACTTC. Translated: CASIRSSYEQYF.

This CDR3 is CASSQLVVGQSGYTF. For the CDR3, the DNA is TGTGCCAGCAGCCAGTTGGTAGTGGGCCAGAGCGGCTACACCTTC. This chain uses TRBV14 with TRBJ1-2; no reliable D call. V lost 3 bases and J 8 bases, leaving 19 bases between the germline ends. The germline V gene has CDR1 SGHDN and CDR2 FVKESK. CDR3 length: 15 residues.